The present TCR beta chain was sequenced within a study of blood T cells in healthy people across ages (dated by TCRdb to 2014 to 2015). About the full investigation: Template switching captured roughly one uniquely barcoded TCR beta cDNA molecule per two T cells in model experiments. The study measured age-related changes in TCR beta repertoire diversity using deep sequencing normalized with unique cDNA molecular identifiers. The donors were split into four age groups: young (average 16 years), middle-aged (around 40), aged (around 67) and long-lived (under 85). Two additional independent replicas of 1 million unique cDNA reads from the same blood draw were analyzed for two donors (one aged 18 to 30 and one aged 80 or older).

Study-wide findings and limitations: Total diversity estimates from one million sequenced T cells were considered lower bounds and underestimates. Observed TCR beta diversity per million T cells fell roughly linearly with age, and a significant reduction was already apparent by age roughly 40. Because profiling used bulk unsorted PBMCs, naive and antigen-experienced compartments could not be compared conclusively. Compared with the aged group, more naive CD4+ T cells, fewer expanded clones and increased TCR diversity were shown by the long-lived group, suggesting age selection. Donor CMV infection status was unknown, potentially confounding age-related changes in expanded clonotypes. The percentage of naive T cells measured by flow cytometry correlated strongly with observed TCR beta diversity.

This clonotype turned up a few times. The clone's antigen remains unknown. Nothing much larger sits one base from this clone, and base qualities are not available. CDR1 and CDR2, looked up from the germline V gene (reference sequence), are LNHNV and YYDKDF. Spanning cysteine to phenylalanine, the CDR3 consists of 16 amino acids. The DNA shown is the 48-base CDR3, in frame from base 1. Deletion took 0 bases off V and 4 bases off J, with a span of 13 bases between the germline ends. Library creation used 5' RACE. TCRdb records Illumina HiSeq 2500 as the sequencer. The second PCR ran for about 7 to 11 cycles and used a J-beta primer mix along with a sample-barcoded 5' primer. A unique molecular identifier was introduced onto each TCR beta cDNA molecule by a template-switch 5' adaptor carrying 12 random nucleotides. At least 2.5 million CDR3-containing paired-end reads were obtained from each sample. First-strand cDNA was synthesized from all RNA with the Mint cDNA synthesis kit, primed by a TRBC-specific oligonucleotide. After uracil-DNA glycosylase treatment, a first 18-cycle PCR used universal primers M1SS and BC2_uni_R on all cDNA. The published analysis was carried out like this. Each sample was normalized by randomly selecting 1 million high-quality reads, each carrying a distinct molecular identifier. Instead of being binned into consensus sequences, reads with shared molecular identifiers were discarded. MiTCR, with a Q25 quality threshold and the strictest error-elimination algorithm, was used for CDR3 identification, clonotype clustering and error correction. A nonparametric unseen species model with Euler transformation was used to estimate lower-bound total TCR beta diversity. TCRdb handled the public reads itself, with Q25 trimming in fastp and clone calling in MiXCR, and kept productive beta chains. Identical CDR3 protein sequences are pooled into one entry, listed with their most common genes and DNA. None of the V and J calls come from the authors' own analysis; TCRdb made them. Recorded for this sample are just under 550,000 distinct CDR3 sequences; 24% of them occurred a single time. Under 9% of the sample goes to the ten largest clones.

The donors were roughly 40 Caucasian individuals from Russia, aged 6 to 90 years, who were systemically healthy. Each donor gave about 11 milliliters of peripheral blood, drawn into EDTA-treated Vacutainer tubes. PBMCs were isolated by Ficoll-Paque density-gradient centrifugation, with at least 6.5 million obtained per sample. Trizol reagent was used to extract total RNA from PBMCs, with at least 5 micrograms per sample. Naive CD45RAhigh/CD27high T cell percentages were measured by flow cytometry on a PBMC aliquot from every donor. The same specimen was also included in a second study, on T cells of mothers and their children. As the second publication notes: Nine systemically healthy Caucasian individuals, comprising three mothers and their six children, were included as donors. cDNA synthesis consumed the entire amount of extracted RNA, loaded at approximately 1.4 ug RNA in each 15 ul reaction. In the second PCR, the M1S primer added sample barcodes and 2-4 random nucleotides. Over 8 million TCR beta CDR3 reads were obtained for each mother, and around 2.7 million reads were obtained for each child. In both related and unrelated pairs, thymic selection shapes the output of TCR recombination in a similar way, with inherited differences having only a minor effect. Related mother-child pairs always showed normalized repertoire overlap that was slightly higher than in unrelated mother-child pairs, though the difference was never significant. No persistent microchimeric T cell clones were detected, at a sensitivity of around 100 clones per million clonotypes. Deep NGS was used in the study to compare the TCR beta repertoires of mothers and children and to look for features that separate related mother-child pairs from unrelated individuals. On average, the children were about 10 +/- 4 years old, while the mothers were approximately 40 +/- 4 years old. Libraries were sequenced on Illumina HiSeq 2000 with 100+100 nt paired-end reads after adapter ligation with NEBNext reagents. Mother and child libraries were prepared a month apart and sequenced in separate runs to prevent cross-contamination. Between roughly 450,000 and 2,000,000 distinct TCR beta clonotypes were identified per donor. Naive TCR beta clonotypes were estimated from low-frequency clonotypes matched to each donor's FACS-determined naive share, without sorting.

The chain is made from TRBV15 and TRBJ1-5; too little of a D gene remains to name it. Sequencing was carried out using blood. The TCR sequence derives from a boy aged 5-17 years in good health. The base sequence is TGTGCCACCAGCAGAGATCACACGGCGGGTAATCAGCCCCAGCATTTT. This translates into CATSRDHTAGNQPQHF.